This TCR beta chain was captured by sequencing in a study of cytomegalovirus exposure and HLA in healthy donors. The primer mix had 60 Vbeta and 13 Jbeta primers. The assay was immunoSEQ multiplex PCR, and TCRdb's table has in-frame clones only and misses some. Of 110,000 to 150,000 clones in the sample, around 80% were seen once. Trimming removed 2 bases from V and 3 bases from J; junction bases left unmatched: 4. The CDR3 is 15 amino acids. Germline V gene data show CDR1 as MNHEY and CDR2 as SVGAGI. Of note for this clone: Its antigen is as yet unknown.

It was healthy bone marrow donors who served as donors. Study outcomes and limitations: With high specificity and sensitivity, the classifier reportedly diagnosed cytomegalovirus status. Later on, a genetic analysis was performed. It linked a missense variant in DCLRE1C with V- and J-gene trimming of TCR beta.

Source material: PBMCs. The TCR sequence derives from a man aged 35 to 55 in good health and CMV-seronegative. This chain links TRBV6-5 with TRBJ2-5; 9 nucleotides align to TRBD1. CDR3 in DNA: TGTGCCAGCAGTTACGGGGGACAGGGAAAAGAGACCCAGTACTTC. Protein sequence: CASSYGGQGKETQYF.